This is a list of T cell receptor beta chains from one sample in a study of blood T cell repertoires in COVID-19. TCRdb's copy holds only in-frame clones and misses some; the assay was immunoSEQ multiplex PCR. The sample holds roughly 260,000 clones, around 86% seen once. The sample taken for sequencing was peripheral blood. The source of these receptors is a man in his forties who had recovered from COVID-19. Both conserved end residues are part of each CDR3. Fields, in order: J gene, D gene, clone size, V gene, CDR3 DNA, CDR3 protein. The D gene is left open where the match is weak. Expanded clones get a size class; other rows say once, few or many, or leave the size out.

>TRBJ1-1|-|-|TRBV7-8
TGTGCCAGCAGCGCCCGATTCAGGGAGGTGAACACTGAAGCTTTCTTT
CASSARFREVNTEAFF
>TRBJ1-5|-|-|TRBV6-5
TGTGCCAGCAGACAGGTTTATAGCAATCAGCCCCAGCATTTT
CASRQVYSNQPQHF
>TRBJ2-7|-|-|TRBV6-5
TGTGCCAGCAGTTACTCGGAGTTCTACGAGCAGTACTTC
CASSYSEFYEQYF
>TRBJ2-1|TRBD2|-|TRBV3-1/TRBV3-2
TGTGCCAGCAGCCAAGATTTAGTAGCGGGAGAGCAGTTCTTC
CASSQDLVAGEQFF
>TRBJ1-1|-|-|TRBV7-2
TGTGCCAGCAGCAAGAGCAAGGGGATAGCTGAAGCTTTCTTT
CASSKSKGIAEAFF
>TRBJ1-5|-|-|TRBV19
TGTGCCAGTAGTATAGGGGCCAGGGTAAGCAATCAGCCCCAGCATTTT
CASSIGARVSNQPQHF
>TRBJ1-1|-|-|TRBV5-6
TGTGCCAGCAGCTTGAGCCGGTTGTACACTGAAGCTTTCTTT
CASSLSRLYTEAFF
>TRBJ2-2|TRBD1|-|TRBV7-2
TGTGCCAGCAGCTTCCCAAGCGGACAGGGAACCGGGGAGCTGTTTTTT
CASSFPSGQGTGELFF
>TRBJ2-3|-|-|TRBV27
TGTGCCAGCAGTTTGGCCCAGGGGCACACAGATACGCAGTATTTT
CASSLAQGHTDTQYF
>TRBJ2-1|TRBD2|-|TRBV7-6
TGTGCCAGCAGCTTAGGGGGGGGGTCCCCAGTCTTC
CASSLGGGSPVF
>TRBJ1-2|TRBD1|-|TRBV27
TGTGCCAGCAGTTACGGGACAGGGGGCCGGGGCTACACCTTC
CASSYGTGGRGYTF
>TRBJ1-1|TRBD1|-|TRBV30
TGTGCCTGGGGGACAGGGGGCACTGAAGCTTTCTTT
CAWGTGGTEAFF
>TRBJ2-3|TRBD2|few|TRBV19
TGTGCCAGTAGAGCCGGGACTAGCGGCTTCACAGATACGCAGTATTTT
CASRAGTSGFTDTQYF
>TRBJ2-7|TRBD2|-|TRBV27
TGTGCCAGCAGATACACCGGACTAGCCTTCTCCTACGAGCAGTACTTC
CASRYTGLAFSYEQYF
>TRBJ1-1|TRBD1|-|TRBV18
TGTGCCAGCTCACCACCGACAGGGGAGACCACTGAAGCTTTCTTT
CASSPPTGETTEAFF
>TRBJ2-7|-|-|TRBV5-1
TGCGCCAGCAGCTTAGGGGATCGGGAGCAGTACTTC
CASSLGDREQYF
>TRBJ1-1|TRBD1|-|TRBV9
TGTGCCAGCAGCCTCGGGACAGGGAACACTGAAGCTTTCTTT
CASSLGTGNTEAFF
>TRBJ1-1|TRBD1|once|TRBV4-2
TGTGCCAGCAGCCAGGCCGGGACAGGGGGTAGGACTGAAGCTTTCTTT
CASSQAGTGGRTEAFF
>TRBJ1-5|-|-|TRBV27
TGTGCCAGCTCCTTCGGCAGGGCGAATCAGCCCCAGCATTTT
CASSFGRANQPQHF
>TRBJ2-1|TRBD2|few|TRBV29-1
TGCAGCGGCGACACTAGCGGGACCTACAATGAGCAGTTCTTC
CSGDTSGTYNEQFF
>TRBJ2-1|TRBD2|-|TRBV19
TGTGCCAGTAGTATAGACCCTCGGCGGGAGGACCAAGCCTCCCCGCGAAATGAGCAGTTCTTC
CASSIDPRREDQASPRNEQFF
>TRBJ1-4|TRBD1|once|TRBV7-9
TGTGCCAGCAGCTCCTCCGGGACAGGGGAAAAACTGTTTTTT
CASSSSGTGEKLFF
>TRBJ1-1|TRBD1|-|TRBV4-3
TGCGCCAGCAGCCAAGATATTGGGGACAGGGGGCAGGGTGAAGCTTTCTTT
CASSQDIGDRGQGEAFF
>TRBJ1-2|-|-|TRBV7-8
TGTGCCAGCAGCTTAGGAGGGTTGGTACAGATTTCTAACTATGGCTACACCTTC
CASSLGGLVQISNYGYTF
>TRBJ1-1|-|once|TRBV7-9
TGTGCCAGCAGCTCAGACAGTTACACTGAAGCTTTCTTT
CASSSDSYTEAFF
>TRBJ1-3|-|once|TRBV7-2
TGTGCCAGCAGCTTAGCGAGTCACTCTATCTCTGGAAACACCATATATTTT
CASSLASHSISGNTIYF
>TRBJ2-7|-|-|TRBV2
TGTGCCAGCAGTGGTCCGGGGATATACGAGCAGTACTTC
CASSGPGIYEQYF
>TRBJ2-5|TRBD1|-|TRBV29-1
TGCAGCGTTGAACCCCCTTACAGGGGGCAAGAGACCCAGTACTTC
CSVEPPYRGQETQYF
>TRBJ1-2|-|-|TRBV7-2
TGTGCCAGCAGATTCGGAGAAGGGGGTGTCGCCTTC
CASRFGEGGVAF
>TRBJ2-3|TRBD2|once|TRBV10-3
TGTGCCATCAGGATCAGCGGGGGGGCAAGCACAGATACGCAGTATTTT
CAIRISGGASTDTQYF
>TRBJ2-1|TRBD1|once|TRBV5-1
TGCGCCAGCAGCATCAAGGGACAGGGGGCCTACAATGAGCAGTTCTTC
CASSIKGQGAYNEQFF
>TRBJ1-2|-|-|TRBV3-1/TRBV3-2
TGTGCCAGCAGCCAAGATCTATCCTATGGCTACACCTTC
CASSQDLSYGYTF
>TRBJ2-7|TRBD2|once|TRBV11-2
TGTGCCAGCAGCGGGGGGGTAGAGCAGTACTTC
CASSGGVEQYF
>TRBJ1-4|-|-|TRBV11-2
TGTGCCAGCAGCTCCCCGGGGGGGGGAGGAGGGAATGAAAAACTGTTTTTT
CASSSPGGGGGNEKLFF
>TRBJ2-5|-|once|TRBV9
TGTGCCAGCAGCGTATCCCAGGAAGAGACCCAGTACTTC
CASSVSQEETQYF
>TRBJ2-3|-|-|TRBV7-9
TGTGCCAGCAGCTTAAGCGTGGATACGCAGTATTTT
CASSLSVDTQYF
>TRBJ1-4|-|-|TRBV19
TGTGCCAGTAGTATAGAAGGAAATATTCGAGGCGGTGAAAAACTGTTTTTT
CASSIEGNIRGGEKLFF
>TRBJ1-5|-|-|TRBV6-2/TRBV6-3
TGTGCCAGCAGTTACTCGTCCGGGAATCAGCCCCAGCATTTT
CASSYSSGNQPQHF
>TRBJ1-1|-|-|TRBV6-5
TGTGCCAGCAGTTACTCGACACCGCTCGACACTGAAGCTTTCTTT
CASSYSTPLDTEAFF
>TRBJ1-5|TRBD1|-|TRBV5-1
TGCGCCAGCAGCTTGGGGGACAGCGGAAATCAGCCCCAGCATTTT
CASSLGDSGNQPQHF
>TRBJ1-4|-|-|TRBV4-1
TGCGCCAGCAGCCAAGATGATGGGACAAATTATGAAAAACTGTTTTTT
CASSQDDGTNYEKLFF
>TRBJ1-2|-|-|TRBV9
TGTGCCAGCAGCGTACGGGGGGTCGGCTACACCTTC
CASSVRGVGYTF
>TRBJ1-1|-|-|TRBV18
TGTGCCAGCTCACCCTCTTTCTTTAACACTGAAGCTTTCTTT
CASSPSFFNTEAFF
>TRBJ2-1|TRBD2|-|TRBV29-1
TGCAGCGTGGGACTAGCCCCTTACAATGAGCAGTTCTTC
CSVGLAPYNEQFF
>TRBJ2-2|-|-|TRBV5-1
TGCGCCAGCACGAAAGGGGGAGACACCGGGGAGCTGTTTTTT
CASTKGGDTGELFF
>TRBJ1-5|TRBD1|-|TRBV30
TGTGCCTGGGGGACAGGATTGAATCAGCCCCAGCATTTT
CAWGTGLNQPQHF
>TRBJ2-5|-|-|TRBV2
TGTGCCAGCAGCGCCACTAGTTCCAGGGAGACCCAGTACTTC
CASSATSSRETQYF
>TRBJ1-1|-|-|TRBV30
TGTGCCTCGTCCAGGTTGTGGGACACTGAAGCTTTCTTT
CASSRLWDTEAFF
>TRBJ2-1|TRBD1|-|TRBV7-2
TGTGCCAGCAGCTCAGGACAGGGAGGTAGGGATGAGCAGTTCTTC
CASSSGQGGRDEQFF
>TRBJ2-7|TRBD2|-|TRBV7-2
TGTGCCAGCAGACGTGACCTGGCGGGGGTAGGCGAGCAGTACTTC
CASRRDLAGVGEQYF
>TRBJ2-3|TRBD2|-|TRBV11-2
TGTGCCAGCAGCTTGTACGGGGGGGGCATAGATACGCAGTATTTT
CASSLYGGGIDTQYF
>TRBJ2-2|TRBD1|-|TRBV12-5
TGTGCTAGTGGTCCCGGGACAGGAAACACCGGGGAGCTGTTTTTT
CASGPGTGNTGELFF
>TRBJ2-7|TRBD2|once|TRBV6-4
TGTGCCAGCAGTGACCGTTCGACTAGCGGGGCCTCCTACGAGCAGTACTTC
CASSDRSTSGASYEQYF
>TRBJ2-3|-|-|TRBV27
TGTGCCAGCAGCCCCTACTCTAGGGGTACGCAGTATTTT
CASSPYSRGTQYF
>TRBJ2-5|-|-|TRBV9
TGTGCCAGCAGCGTAGCTGTGTCGTACCAAGAGACCCAGTACTTC
CASSVAVSYQETQYF